This T cell receptor beta chain comes out of a study of shared clonotypes between healthy human individuals. Study-level background: Donor composition was a couple of women and a few men, aged 18 to 49.

TCRdb keeps only in-frame clones here, not all; method: immunoSEQ multiplex PCR. This table has millions of clones, around 90% appearing once. The CDR3 loop spans 15 amino acids. The germline V gene encodes CDR1 SGHDT and CDR2 YYEEEE. Trimming took 6 bases from V and 7 from J; bases not matched to a gene: 11. The chain carries TRBV5-6 and TRBJ1-4; 8 nucleotides line up with TRBD1. The TCR comes from a young man in good health. Sequencing was performed on naive CD4+ T cells sorted from blood. Subset of the sample: CD45RA+ positively selected. In DNA form, the CDR3 reads TGTGCCAGCAACCCGGGCGGGGACAGGCCTGAAAAACTGTTTTTT. Protein sequence: CASNPGGDRPEKLFF.